This is a list of T cell receptor beta chains from one sample in a study of cytomegalovirus exposure and HLA in healthy donors. Data came from immunoSEQ multiplex PCR; TCRdb stores just in-frame clones and leaves some out. The sample lists under 250,000 clones, 85% to 90% occurring once. What was sequenced was PBMCs. The origin of the receptors is a man between 18 and 35 years old in good health and CMV-seronegative. CDR3s include the opening cysteine and the closing phenylalanine or tryptophan. D genes are given only for firm matches. The size of a clone is reported for some rows only, either as once, few or many, or as a class for expanded clones.

v_gene,d_gene,j_gene,abundance,CDR3aa,CDR3nt
TRBV6-1,TRBD1,TRBJ1-2,-,CASRDRSGYGYTF,TGTGCCAGCAGGGACAGGTCGGGCTATGGCTACACCTTC
TRBV28,TRBD1,TRBJ2-6,-,CASSSPLLGQSSSGANVLTF,TGTGCCAGCAGTTCCCCCCTTCTGGGACAGTCAAGCTCTGGGGCCAACGTCCTGACTTTC
TRBV2,-,TRBJ2-3,-,CASAGGSSTDTQYF,TGTGCCAGCGCTGGCGGGTCTAGCACAGATACGCAGTATTTT
TRBV7-2,-,TRBJ2-1,-,CASSLVGGAPITYNEQFF,TGTGCCAGCAGCTTAGTAGGGGGGGCCCCCATCACCTACAATGAGCAGTTCTTC
TRBV5-6,TRBD2,TRBJ2-2,-,CASSPKLAGGPRELFF,TGTGCCAGCAGCCCTAAACTAGCGGGGGGGCCGAGGGAGCTGTTTTTT
TRBV6-5,-,TRBJ1-1,-,CASTGVNTEAFF,TGTGCCAGCACAGGGGTGAACACTGAAGCTTTCTTT
TRBV7-6,-,TRBJ2-7,once,CASSLGVAGKVHEQYF,TGTGCCAGCAGCTTAGGAGTAGCAGGGAAGGTCCACGAGCAGTACTTC
TRBV5-1,-,TRBJ1-6,few,CASSFSTGNSPLHF,TGCGCCAGCAGCTTCTCGACGGGGAATTCACCCCTCCACTTT
TRBV29-1,-,TRBJ1-4,-,CSVGRPNEKLFF,TGCAGCGTTGGCAGGCCGAATGAAAAACTGTTTTTT
TRBV9,TRBD1,TRBJ2-2,once,CASSVRLRGPSTGELFF,TGTGCCAGCAGCGTACGTCTCAGGGGGCCTAGCACCGGGGAGCTGTTTTTT
TRBV2,-,TRBJ2-3,-,CASGLPPTDTQYF,TGTGCCAGCGGACTACCCCCCACAGATACGCAGTATTTT
TRBV6-5,TRBD2,TRBJ2-1,-,CASSYRAGGPGEQFF,TGTGCCAGCAGTTACCGAGCGGGAGGGCCGGGAGAGCAGTTCTTC
TRBV5-1,-,TRBJ2-2,-,CASSLTDGELFF,TGCGCCAGCAGCTTGACAGACGGGGAGCTGTTTTTT
TRBV7-9,-,TRBJ2-5,-,CASSFGATETQYF,TGTGCCAGCAGCTTTGGGGCCACGGAGACCCAGTACTTC
TRBV5-6,-,TRBJ2-1,-,CASSFRGSYNEQFF,TGTGCCAGCAGCTTTCGCGGTTCCTACAATGAGCAGTTCTTC
TRBV27,TRBD2,TRBJ2-1,-,CASSRGVDNEQFF,TGTGCCAGCAGCCGGGGGGTAGACAATGAGCAGTTCTTC
TRBV28,-,TRBJ1-5,-,CASSPSNRAQPQHF,TGTGCCAGCAGTCCGTCGAACAGGGCGCAGCCCCAGCATTTT
TRBV4-3,TRBD2,TRBJ2-3,-,CASSQDLAGVHTDTQYF,TGCGCCAGCAGCCAGGACCTAGCGGGGGTTCACACAGATACGCAGTATTTT
TRBV7-2,TRBD2,TRBJ2-5,-,CASSHRGVVETQYF,TGTGCCAGCAGCCACCGGGGGGTTGTGGAGACCCAGTACTTC
TRBV19,TRBD1,TRBJ2-7,-,CASSTTTGYEQYF,TGTGCCAGTAGCACGACGACAGGGTACGAGCAGTACTTC
TRBV27,TRBD2,TRBJ2-7,few,CASSSGLVVEQYF,TGTGCCAGCAGTTCCGGACTAGTGGTCGAGCAGTACTTC
TRBV19,-,TRBJ1-4,-,CASTRTASSEKLFF,TGTGCCAGTACACGGACAGCCTCATCTGAAAAACTGTTTTTT
TRBV28,-,TRBJ1-2,-,CASSRGQRRGYGYTF,TGTGCCAGCAGTCGAGGACAGAGACGGGGATATGGCTACACCTTC
TRBV28,-,TRBJ2-7,few,CASSSNSYEQYF,TGTGCCAGCAGTTCCAACTCCTACGAGCAGTACTTC
TRBV5-6,-,TRBJ2-3,-,CASSSRGSGTDTQYF,TGTGCCAGCAGCTCGAGGGGGTCGGGCACAGATACGCAGTATTTT
TRBV4-1,TRBD2,TRBJ2-1,-,CASSQLTSGNEQFF,TGCGCCAGCAGCCAGTTGACTAGCGGGAATGAGCAGTTCTTC
TRBV4-3,-,TRBJ2-5,-,CASSQDEDFIETQYF,TGCGCCAGCAGCCAAGATGAGGACTTTATAGAGACCCAGTACTTC
TRBV5-1,TRBD2,TRBJ2-7,-,CASTQGAGGRSEQYF,TGCGCCAGCACCCAGGGCGCGGGAGGGCGTTCCGAGCAGTACTTC
TRBV6-5,-,TRBJ2-7,few,CASSYASQVDEQYF,TGTGCCAGCAGTTACGCCTCTCAGGTCGACGAGCAGTACTTC
TRBV28,-,TRBJ2-1,-,CASSLGSPKFF,TGTGCCAGCAGTTTAGGTAGTCCCAAGTTCTTC
TRBV18,TRBD1,TRBJ1-1,-,CASSSYRGDAFF,TGTGCCAGCTCATCCTACAGGGGTGACGCTTTCTTT
TRBV4-1,TRBD2,TRBJ2-1,once,CASRTRGAGGGEQFF,TGCGCCAGCAGAACACGAGGGGCGGGAGGTGGTGAGCAGTTCTTC
TRBV28,-,TRBJ2-4,-,CASSGNRGGYF,TGTGCCAGCAGTGGTAACAGGGGAGGGTACTTC
TRBV9,TRBD2,TRBJ2-1,-,CASSTGLAVNEQFF,TGTGCCAGCAGCACGGGACTAGCGGTGAATGAGCAGTTCTTC
TRBV5-6,-,TRBJ2-7,-,CASSPLSGYYEQYF,TGTGCCAGCAGCCCCCTCTCGGGGTACTACGAGCAGTACTTC
TRBV19,-,TRBJ1-2,-,CASSIAGNGYTF,TGTGCCAGTAGTATAGCAGGGAATGGCTACACCTTC
TRBV6-1,TRBD1,TRBJ2-7,-,CASSEPADRDEQYF,TGTGCCAGCAGTGAACCCGCGGACAGGGACGAGCAGTACTTC
TRBV11-1,TRBD2,TRBJ2-1,-,CASSRGGTSGSDEQFF,TGTGCCAGCAGCCGAGGGGGGACTAGCGGAAGCGATGAGCAGTTCTTC
TRBV5-1,TRBD2,TRBJ2-2,-,CASSFEAGGHGELFF,TGCGCCAGCAGCTTTGAAGCGGGGGGCCACGGGGAGCTGTTTTTT
TRBV2,TRBD2,TRBJ2-2,-,CASSDGLAGGGELFF,TGTGCCAGCAGTGATGGTCTAGCGGGGGGCGGGGAGCTGTTTTTT
TRBV11-2,TRBD1,TRBJ1-6,-,CASSLDGTGSNSPLHF,TGTGCCAGCAGCTTAGACGGGACAGGGAGTAATTCACCCCTCCACTTT
TRBV7-9,-,TRBJ1-2,-,CASSSEPGDYGYTF,TGTGCCAGCAGCTCCGAGCCGGGGGACTATGGCTACACCTTC
TRBV5-1,-,TRBJ2-1,-,CASKAGLSWNEQFF,TGCGCCAGCAAGGCAGGGCTTAGTTGGAATGAGCAGTTCTTC
TRBV5-1,-,TRBJ1-1,-,CASSWRGADTEAFF,TGCGCCAGCAGCTGGAGGGGCGCGGACACTGAAGCTTTCTTT
TRBV5-1,TRBD1,TRBJ2-2,-,CASSQGQGAGGGELFF,TGCGCCAGCAGCCAGGGACAGGGGGCTGGTGGCGGGGAGCTGTTTTTT
TRBV28,TRBD2,TRBJ2-5,-,CASSSLGSGGDQETQYF,TGTGCCAGCAGTTCCTTGGGTAGCGGGGGTGACCAAGAGACCCAGTACTTC